This T cell receptor beta chain was captured in a study of T-cell memory formation after mild COVID-19. Study-wide context: In these data, TCR clusters were largely donor specific. Study observations and caveats: Contracting clones, day 15 to 85, had balanced CD4/CD8, and later expanders favored CD4+. Largely, contracting CD4+ clones fell within CM and EM, and contracting CD8+ clones within EMRA.

TCRdb re-analysed the 5' RACE reads in MiXCR, keeping a single row per CDR3 protein. The sample holds 350,000 to 450,000 distinct CDR3 sequences, over 15% seen once. In this sample, this clonotype turned up a few times. Its antigen is undetermined. V gave up 5 bases and J gave up 6 bases, with 5 bases separating them. The CDR3 extends over 10 amino acids. The V gene's germline CDR1 is MNHNY and CDR2 SVGAGI (reference sequence). Sample: PBMCs or a T cell subset sorted from them (not recorded which). This chain uses TRBV6-6 with TRBJ2-7; D might be TRBD1 or TRBD2, each matching 5 bases. The TCR was taken from an adult woman who had mild COVID-19 (a few samples of this study predate the infection). Cell type and time point are not known. The CDR3 loop reads CASSGGEQYF. Written as DNA, the CDR3 is TGTGCCAGCAGTGGGGGCGAGCAGTACTTC.